Reported below is one T cell receptor beta chain. Its antigen is unknown. CDR1 is MDHEN and CDR2 is SYDVKM in the germline V gene. V lost 5 bases and J 1 base, leaving 20 bases between the germline ends. The CDR3 is 17 residues long. The sample originates from a study of T-cell memory formation after mild COVID-19. Across the whole study: The TCR clusters were mostly specific to one donor.

Overall study results and limits: Contracting CD4+ clones were located mainly in CM and EM, and CD8+ clones in EMRA. CD4+ bias marked clones expanding day 15 to 37, unlike balanced contracting clones.

The TCR alpha and TCR beta cDNA libraries, bearing sample barcodes and UMIs, were generated by 5'RACE using constant-segment primers. TCRdb used MiXCR to reprocess the 5' RACE reads, holding one entry per CDR3 protein. The repertoire holds more than 150,000 distinct CDR3 sequences, with around a tenth as singletons. The specimen was PBMCs or a T cell subset sorted from them (not recorded which). The chain has TRBV28 and TRBJ1-2, with D perhaps matching TRBD1 (5 bases). This clonotype was obtained from a man aged 18 to 29 who had mild COVID-19 (a few samples of this study predate the infection). Cell type and time point are not known. The CDR3 sequence: CASSLPLQAGYNYGYTF. The CDR3 DNA follows: TGTGCCAGCAGTCTTCCACTACAGGCGGGTTATAACTATGGCTACACCTTC.